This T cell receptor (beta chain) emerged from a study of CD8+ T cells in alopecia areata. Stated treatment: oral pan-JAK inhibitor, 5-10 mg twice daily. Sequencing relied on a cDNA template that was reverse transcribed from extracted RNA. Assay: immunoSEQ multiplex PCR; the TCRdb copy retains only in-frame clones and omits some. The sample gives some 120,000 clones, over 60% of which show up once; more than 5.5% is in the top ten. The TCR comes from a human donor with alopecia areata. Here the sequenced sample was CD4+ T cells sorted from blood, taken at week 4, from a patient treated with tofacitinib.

CDR3 region: CASSLEPSSETQYF. In DNA form, the CDR3 reads TGCGCCAGCAGCTTGGAGCCTAGTTCAGAGACCCAGTACTTC. The genes are TRBV5-1 and TRBJ2-5; D call uncertain. CDR1 and CDR2 from the germline V gene are SGHRS and YFSETQ. The CDR3 is 14 amino acids. Deletions cut 0 bases from V and 4 bases from J, with 10 bases between.